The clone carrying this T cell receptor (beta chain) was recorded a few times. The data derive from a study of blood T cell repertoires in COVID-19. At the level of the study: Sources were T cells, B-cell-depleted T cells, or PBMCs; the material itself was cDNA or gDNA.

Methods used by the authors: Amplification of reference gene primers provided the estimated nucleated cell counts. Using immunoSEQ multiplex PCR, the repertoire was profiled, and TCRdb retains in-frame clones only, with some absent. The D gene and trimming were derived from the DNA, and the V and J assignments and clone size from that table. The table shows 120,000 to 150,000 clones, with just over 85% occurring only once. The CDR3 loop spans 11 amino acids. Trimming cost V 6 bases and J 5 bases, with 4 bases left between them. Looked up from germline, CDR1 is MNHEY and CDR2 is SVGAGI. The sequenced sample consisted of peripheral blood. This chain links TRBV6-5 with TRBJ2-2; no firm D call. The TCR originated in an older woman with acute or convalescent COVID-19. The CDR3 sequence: CASRTTGELFF. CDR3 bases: TGTGCCAGCAGGACAACCGGGGAGCTGTTTTTT.